This TCR beta chain was sequenced in a study of blood T cell repertoires in COVID-19. Some clones are missing from TCRdb's copy, which holds only in-frame ones; the method was immunoSEQ multiplex PCR. The table has approximately 100,000 clones, more than 75% seen once. The CDR3 runs to 16 residues. Germline CDR1 LNHDA, CDR2 SQIVND (reference sequence). V lost 3 bases, J lost 4 bases, and 9 bases stayed unmatched. The receptor comes from a human donor in a cohort sampled during active COVID-19. The chain carries TRBV19 and TRBJ1-3; 7 nucleotides match TRBD1. Sequencing was carried out using peripheral blood. CDR3 loop: CASSIGTGATGNTIYF. CDR3 sequence (DNA): TGTGCCAGTAGTATCGGTACAGGGGCTACCGGAAACACCATATATTTT.